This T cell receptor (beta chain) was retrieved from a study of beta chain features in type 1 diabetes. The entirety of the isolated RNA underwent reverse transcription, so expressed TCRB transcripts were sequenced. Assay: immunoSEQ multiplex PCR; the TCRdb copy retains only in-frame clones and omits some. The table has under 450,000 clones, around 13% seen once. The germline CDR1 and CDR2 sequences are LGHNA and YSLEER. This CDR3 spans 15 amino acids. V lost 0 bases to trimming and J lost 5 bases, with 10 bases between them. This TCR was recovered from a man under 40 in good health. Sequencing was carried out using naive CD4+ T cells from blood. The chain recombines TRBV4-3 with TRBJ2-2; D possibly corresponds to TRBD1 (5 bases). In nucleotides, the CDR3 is TGCGCCAGCAGCCAAGAGGAAGGGGATACCGGGGAGCTGTTTTTT. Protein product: CASSQEEGDTGELFF.